This TCR beta chain was captured by sequencing in a study of spatial heterogeneity in lung cancer (dated by TCRdb to 2018 to 2020). For the wider study: Beta-chain transcripts were consistently detected in greater numbers than alpha-chain transcripts, which likely reflects a higher abundance of beta-chain transcripts. In the raw uncorrected reads, each unique combination of TCR and UMI appeared on average more than ten times. In non-small cell lung cancer, the study quantitatively compared TCR alpha and beta repertoires across several tumor regions, matched nontumor lung, and blood. The study linked features of the TCR repertoire to counts of nonsynonymous mutations, which were determined by whole-exome sequencing of tumor tissue. At surgery, over 200 tumor regions, roughly 63 matched nontumor lung samples and more than 50 PBMC samples were TCR-sequenced for both alpha and beta chains.

Relative to its sample, this clonotype is medium-sized (0.01 to 0.1%). The clone's antigen remains unknown. No per-base quality is available; no much larger clone lies one base away. The sample's time point, from its label and the paper: sample taken at primary tumor resection. The donors were about 71 patients from the lung TRACERx cohort who had early-stage, untreated non-small cell lung cancer. For TCR sequencing, whole RNA was extracted from tumor and nontumor lung tissue, or from cryopreserved PBMC samples, and no cell sorting was done. Patients were selected for TCR sequencing only if sufficient RNA was available from at least two tumor regions. Before selection, tumor and adjacent nontumor lung specimens were reviewed by a lung pathologist. The full study reports these points: Additional single-cell paired TCR alpha and beta sequencing was considered necessary to confirm, at a functional level, the hypothesis that regional TCRs recognize regional mutations.

The method behind the library was 5' RACE. For sequencing, a NextSeq 500 was employed. The TCR library protocol attached a unique molecular identifier to each TCR cDNA molecule to allow correction of PCR and sequencing errors. In the source study's methods: TCR identification, UMI-based error correction and CDR3 extraction were all carried out with Decombinator tools. Expanded TCRs were defined as those above a frequency of 2 per 1,000, corresponding to the top 1% of the tumor frequency distribution. Each repertoire was subsampled 100 times to 5,000 TCRs, after which Renyi diversity was computed with the R vegan package. CDR3 similarity networks were constructed using string-kernel similarity of amino acid triplets, with links drawn between CDR3s whose pairwise similarity was above 0.82. TCRdb reprocessed the public reads (quality trimming at Q25 with fastp, clone calling with MiXCR) and kept in-frame beta chains. One record per CDR3 amino acid sequence lists the most common genes and DNA. None of the V and J calls come from the authors' own analysis; TCRdb made them. The sample has a few thousand distinct CDR3 sequences on record, just under 8% of them singletons. Clones ranked in the top ten supply about a fifth of the sample.

From cysteine to phenylalanine, the CDR3 is 15 amino acids long. Kept here is only the CDR3 DNA, which spans 45 bases and is read in frame from base 1. V is clipped by 8 bases and J by 4 bases, and the sequence between their germline boundaries is 20 bases long. CDR1 and CDR2 are drawn from the germline V gene (reference sequence): MNHEY, SMNVEV. The sequence is built from TRBV27 and TRBJ1-1; the D gene remains uncertain. The TCR originated in a male donor with early-stage non-small cell lung cancer. Specimen: normal lung tissue next to the tumor, collected at surgery. The sequenced DNA is TGTGCCAGCTGGCGTGATAGCGGGTCTAGCACTGAAGCTTTCTTT. Its coded protein is CASWRDSGSSTEAFF.